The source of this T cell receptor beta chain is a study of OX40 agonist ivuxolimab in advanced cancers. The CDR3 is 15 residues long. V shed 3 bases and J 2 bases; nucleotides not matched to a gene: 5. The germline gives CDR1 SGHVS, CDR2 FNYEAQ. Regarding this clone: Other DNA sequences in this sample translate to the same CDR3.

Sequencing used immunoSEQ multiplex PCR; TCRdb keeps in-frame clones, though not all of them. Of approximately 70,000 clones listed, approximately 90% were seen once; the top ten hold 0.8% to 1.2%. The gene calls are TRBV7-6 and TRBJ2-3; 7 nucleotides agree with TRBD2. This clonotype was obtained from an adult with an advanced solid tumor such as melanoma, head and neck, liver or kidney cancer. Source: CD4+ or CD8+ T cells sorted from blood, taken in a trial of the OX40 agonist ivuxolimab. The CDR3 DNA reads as TGTGCCAGCAGCTTGGCTAGCGGATTCACAGATACGCAGTATTTT. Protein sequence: CASSLASGFTDTQYF.